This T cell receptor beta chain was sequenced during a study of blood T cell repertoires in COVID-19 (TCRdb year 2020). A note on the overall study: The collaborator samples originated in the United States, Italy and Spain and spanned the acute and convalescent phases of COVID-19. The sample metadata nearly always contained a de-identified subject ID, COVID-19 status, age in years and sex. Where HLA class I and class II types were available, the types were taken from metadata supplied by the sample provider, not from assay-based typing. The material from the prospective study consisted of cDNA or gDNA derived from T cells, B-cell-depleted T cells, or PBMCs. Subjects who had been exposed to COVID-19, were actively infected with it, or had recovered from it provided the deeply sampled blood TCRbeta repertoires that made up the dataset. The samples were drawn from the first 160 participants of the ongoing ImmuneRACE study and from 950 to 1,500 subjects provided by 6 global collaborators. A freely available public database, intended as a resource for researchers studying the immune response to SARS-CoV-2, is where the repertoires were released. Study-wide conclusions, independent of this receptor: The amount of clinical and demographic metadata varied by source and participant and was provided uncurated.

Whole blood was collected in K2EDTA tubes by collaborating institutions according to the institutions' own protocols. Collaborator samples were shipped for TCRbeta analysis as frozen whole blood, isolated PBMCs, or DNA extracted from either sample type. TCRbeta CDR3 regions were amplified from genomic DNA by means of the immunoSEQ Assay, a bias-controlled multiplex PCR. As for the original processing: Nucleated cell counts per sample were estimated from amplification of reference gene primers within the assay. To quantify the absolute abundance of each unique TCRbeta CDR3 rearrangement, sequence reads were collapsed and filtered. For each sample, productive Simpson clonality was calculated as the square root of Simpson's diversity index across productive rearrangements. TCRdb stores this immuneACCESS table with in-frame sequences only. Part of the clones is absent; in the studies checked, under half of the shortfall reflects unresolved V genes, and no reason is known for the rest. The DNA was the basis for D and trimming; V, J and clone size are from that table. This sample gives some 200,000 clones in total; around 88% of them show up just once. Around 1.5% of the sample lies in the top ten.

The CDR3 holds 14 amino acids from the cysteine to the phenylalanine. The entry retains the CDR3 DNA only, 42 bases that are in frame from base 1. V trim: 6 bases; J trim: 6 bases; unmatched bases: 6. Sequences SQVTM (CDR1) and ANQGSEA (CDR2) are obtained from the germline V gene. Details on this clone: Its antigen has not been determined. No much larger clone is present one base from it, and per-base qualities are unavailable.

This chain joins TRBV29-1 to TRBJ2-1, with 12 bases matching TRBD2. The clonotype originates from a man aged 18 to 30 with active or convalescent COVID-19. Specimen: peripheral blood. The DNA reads TGCAGCGTGGGCCGGACTAGCGGGGTCAATGAGCAGTTCTTC. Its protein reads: CSVGRTSGVNEQFF.